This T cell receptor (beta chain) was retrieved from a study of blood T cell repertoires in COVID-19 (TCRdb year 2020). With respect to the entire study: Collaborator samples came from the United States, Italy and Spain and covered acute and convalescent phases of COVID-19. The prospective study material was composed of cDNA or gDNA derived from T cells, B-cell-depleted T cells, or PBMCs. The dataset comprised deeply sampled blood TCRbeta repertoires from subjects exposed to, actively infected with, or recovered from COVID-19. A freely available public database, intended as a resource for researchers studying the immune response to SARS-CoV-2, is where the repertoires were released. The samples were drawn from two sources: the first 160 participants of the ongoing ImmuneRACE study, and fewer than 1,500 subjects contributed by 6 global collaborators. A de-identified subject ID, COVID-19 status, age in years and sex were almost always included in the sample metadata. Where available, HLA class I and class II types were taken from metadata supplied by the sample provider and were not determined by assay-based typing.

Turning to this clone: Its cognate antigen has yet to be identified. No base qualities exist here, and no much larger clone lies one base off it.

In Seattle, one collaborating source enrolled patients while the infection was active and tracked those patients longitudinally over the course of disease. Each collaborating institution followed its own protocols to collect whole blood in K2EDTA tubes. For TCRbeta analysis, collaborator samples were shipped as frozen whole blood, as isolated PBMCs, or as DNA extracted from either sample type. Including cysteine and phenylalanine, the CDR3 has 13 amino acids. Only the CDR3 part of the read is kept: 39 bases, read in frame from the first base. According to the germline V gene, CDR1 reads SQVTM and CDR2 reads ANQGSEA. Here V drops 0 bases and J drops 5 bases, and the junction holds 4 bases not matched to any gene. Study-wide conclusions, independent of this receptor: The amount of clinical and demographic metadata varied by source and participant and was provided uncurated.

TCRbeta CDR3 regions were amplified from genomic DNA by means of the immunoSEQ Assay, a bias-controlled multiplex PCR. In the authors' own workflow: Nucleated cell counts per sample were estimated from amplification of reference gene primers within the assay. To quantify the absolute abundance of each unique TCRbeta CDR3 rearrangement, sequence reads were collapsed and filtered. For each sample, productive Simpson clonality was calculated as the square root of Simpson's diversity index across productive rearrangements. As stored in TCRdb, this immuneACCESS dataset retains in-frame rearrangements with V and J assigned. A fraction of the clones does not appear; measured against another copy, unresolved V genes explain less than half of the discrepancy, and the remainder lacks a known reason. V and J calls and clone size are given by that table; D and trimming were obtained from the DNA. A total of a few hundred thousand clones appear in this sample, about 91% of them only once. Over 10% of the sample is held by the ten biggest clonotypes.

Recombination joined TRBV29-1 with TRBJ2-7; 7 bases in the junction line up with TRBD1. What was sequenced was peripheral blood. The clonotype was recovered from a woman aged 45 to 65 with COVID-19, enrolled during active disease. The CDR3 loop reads CSVEDRTGHEQYF. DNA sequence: TGCAGCGTTGAAGACCGGACAGGCCACGAGCAGTACTTC.